The 15 T cell receptor beta chains presented below share a single source sample, sequenced in a study of blood T cell repertoires in COVID-19. Profiled with immunoSEQ multiplex PCR; TCRdb holds only in-frame clones, not every one. The sample lists 430,000 or so clones, 70% to 90% seen once, with about 0.91% in the top ten. The sequencing input was peripheral blood. The receptors here all came from a man aged 18-30 years with COVID-19, enrolled during active disease.

CDR3 sequence reads: CATSDSGLAGTEQYF. CDR3 DNA sequence: TGTGCCACCAGTGACTCCGGACTAGCGGGGACCGAGCAGTACTTC. The chain employs TRBV24-1 and TRBJ2-7; the match to TRBD2 covers 12 bases. The germline gives CDR1 KGHDR, CDR2 SFDVKD. This CDR3 spans 15 amino acids. J was trimmed by 6 bases and V by 4 bases; bases with no gene match: 6.

This clone was seen once. This chain links TRBV25-1 with TRBJ1-4; 8 bases align to TRBD1. The CDR3 is made up of 18 amino acids. V dropped 4 bases and J dropped 2; count of bases not matched to a gene: 12. Germline CDR1 reads MGHDK; CDR2 reads SYGVNS. CDR3 bases: TGTGCCAGCAGTGTGCCGGCAGGGGGCGAGAGGACTAATGAAAAACTGTTTTTT. Translating gives CASSVPAGGERTNEKLFF.

This clone occurred a few times. V gene TRBV19 combines with J gene TRBJ1-5, with TRBD1 identical over 8 bases. The trim removed 7 bases at V and 7 bases at J, leaving 12 bases unmatched. Germline V gene data show CDR1 as LNHDA and CDR2 as SQIVND (reference sequence). This CDR3 comprises 15 residues. The CDR3 DNA reads as TGTGCCAGTAAGGGCCCTGGACAGGGCAGACAGCCCCAGCATTTT. Translating it yields CASKGPGQGRQPQHF.

The chain carries TRBV27 and TRBJ1-1, with 7 bases that match TRBD1. The germline CDR1 and CDR2 sequences are MNHEY and SMNVEV (reference sequence). Trimming took 4 bases from V and 1 from J; bases not matched to a gene: 6. The CDR3 has 15 residues. CDR3 sequence reads: CASSSWTGRNTEAFF. In DNA, the CDR3 is TGTGCCAGCAGTTCGTGGACAGGACGGAACACTGAAGCTTTCTTT.

The rearrangement links TRBV2 to TRBJ2-1; 8 bases line up with TRBD2. Germline lookup yields CDR1 SNHLY and CDR2 FYNNEI. J lost 10 bases, V lost 4 bases, and 6 bases had no gene match. The CDR3 contains 13 residues. The DNA of the CDR3 is TGTGCCAGCAGTGGGCTAGCGGGTAAAGAGCAGTTCTTC. Translated, it gives CASSGLAGKEQFF.

CDR3 sequence (DNA): TGCGCCGCGGGAGACTCGGGCGGGCCGGGTAGCACTGAAGCTTTCTTT. Residues: CAAGDSGGPGSTEAFF. V usage is TRBV10-1 and J usage is TRBJ1-1; D gene uncertain. This CDR3 region has 16 residues. Germline values: CDR1 WNHNN, CDR2 SYGVQD (reference sequence). V was pared by 11 bases and J by 4 bases, with 26 bases between.

The rearrangement joins TRBV19 to TRBJ1-1; the D gene is possibly TRBD1 (6 bases). The CDR3 contains 15 residues. V lost 3 bases to trimming and J lost 9 bases, with 20 bases between them. The germline CDR1 and CDR2 sequences are LNHDA and SQIVND (reference sequence). The CDR3 loop is CASSIAYGTPRKAFF. The DNA for the CDR3 is TGTGCCAGTAGTATTGCTTATGGGACACCGCGCAAAGCTTTCTTT.

The rearrangement joins TRBV2 to TRBJ2-5; 9 bases line up with TRBD1. The V gene end was trimmed by 5 bases and the J gene end by 5 bases; junction bases not matched to a gene: 12. This CDR3 is 16 amino acids long. CDR1 and CDR2 (germline): SNHLY, FYNNEI. The chain's CDR3 is CASSPGTGFGTETQYF. CDR3 bases: TGTGCCAGCAGTCCCGGGACAGGGTTTGGTACGGAGACCCAGTACTTC.

The V gene is TRBV2, the J gene TRBJ1-6; 7 positions agree with TRBD1. The trim removed 5 bases at V and 7 bases at J, leaving 5 bases unmatched. The CDR3 is made up of 14 amino acids. Per the germline V gene, CDR1 is SNHLY and CDR2 is FYNNEI. CDR3 DNA: TGTGCCAGCAGTCGGGACAGAGTAAATTCACCCCTCCACTTT. It yields the protein CASSRDRVNSPLHF.

The chain uses TRBV27 and TRBJ1-1, with no clear D. This CDR3 spans 12 amino acids. V lost 5 bases and J lost 1, with 5 bases in between. The V gene's germline CDR1 is MNHEY and CDR2 SMNVEV (reference sequence). The CDR3 DNA reads TGTGCCAGCAGTGCGTGGAACACTGAAGCTTTCTTT. Encoded protein: CASSAWNTEAFF.

This clone was observed a single time. DNA of the CDR3: TGTGCCAGTAGTATTGACGGGTCTGGAAACACCATATATTTT. Amino acid sequence: CASSIDGSGNTIYF. This chain joins TRBV19 and TRBJ1-3; D is undetermined. Germline V CDR1 and CDR2: LNHDA, SQIVND (reference sequence). Trimming took 3 bases from V and 1 from J, leaving 7 bases between them. This CDR3 is 14 amino acids long.

The chain employs TRBV6-5 and TRBJ2-1; 7 nucleotides line up with TRBD1. The CDR3 has 14 residues. CDR1 is MNHEY and CDR2 is SVGAGI in the germline V gene. Trimming removed 10 bases from V and 7 bases from J; junction bases left unmatched: 13. CDR3 region: CATSNTGEWNEQFF. The CDR3 coding sequence is TGTGCCACATCCAATACAGGGGAGTGGAATGAGCAGTTCTTC.

The chain links TRBV30 to TRBJ2-7, with a tentative D call TRBD2 (6 bases). This CDR3 comprises 12 residues. V shed 2 bases and J shed 4 bases, with 9 bases lying between them. The V gene's germline CDR1 is GTSNPN and CDR2 SVGIG (reference sequence). The CDR3 region is CAWSNSGYEQYF. In DNA, the CDR3 is TGTGCCTGGAGTAATAGCGGATACGAGCAGTACTTC. Using reference TRBV30 and TRBJ2-7 for the parts outside the CDR3, the full variable domain is SQTIHQWPATLVQPVGSPLSLECTVEGTSNPNLYWYRQAAGRGLQLLFYSVGIGQISSEVPQNLSASRPQDRQFILSSKKLLLSDSGFYLCAWSNSGYEQYFGPGTRLTVT.

The chain employs TRBV6-5 and TRBJ2-1; TRBD1 agrees at 7 bases. Germline loops: CDR1 MNHEY, CDR2 SVGAGI. Trimming at V came to 4 bases and at J to 14 bases, leaving 14 bases not matched to a gene. This CDR3 has 14 amino acids. In DNA form, the CDR3 reads TGTGCCAGCAGTTCGGAAAATCCGGGACAGCACGAGTTCTTC. Encoded protein: CASSSENPGQHEFF.

V is TRBV28 and J is TRBJ2-7, with 7 bases fitting TRBD2. This CDR3 spans 13 amino acids. V was clipped by 2 bases and J by 6 bases; unmatched bases: 4. Per germline, CDR1 MDHEN and CDR2 SYDVKM. CDR3 amino acids: CASSLAGVVEQYF. CDR3 coding DNA: TGTGCCAGCAGTTTAGCGGGGGTCGTCGAGCAGTACTTC.